The sequence of this TCR beta chain was determined in a study of blood T cell repertoires in COVID-19. For the study at large: The United States, Italy and Spain provided the acute and convalescent COVID-19 samples.

Deletions cut 3 bases from V and 8 bases from J, with 22 bases between. Germline lookup yields CDR1 MGHRA and CDR2 YSYEKL. CDR3 length: 17 residues. The table came from immunoSEQ multiplex PCR; TCRdb's copy has only in-frame clones and leaves some out. The sample lists about 34,000 clones; about 94% were seen once. The rearrangement links TRBV4-1 to TRBJ1-4; tentative D call: TRBD1 (5 bases). The source material was peripheral blood. The origin of this receptor is a human donor in a cohort sampled during active COVID-19. CDR3 nucleotides: TGCGCCAGCAGCCAGGGGGTGCGTAACCGGGGGGAGGAAAAACTGTTTTTT. The encoded protein is CASSQGVRNRGEEKLFF.